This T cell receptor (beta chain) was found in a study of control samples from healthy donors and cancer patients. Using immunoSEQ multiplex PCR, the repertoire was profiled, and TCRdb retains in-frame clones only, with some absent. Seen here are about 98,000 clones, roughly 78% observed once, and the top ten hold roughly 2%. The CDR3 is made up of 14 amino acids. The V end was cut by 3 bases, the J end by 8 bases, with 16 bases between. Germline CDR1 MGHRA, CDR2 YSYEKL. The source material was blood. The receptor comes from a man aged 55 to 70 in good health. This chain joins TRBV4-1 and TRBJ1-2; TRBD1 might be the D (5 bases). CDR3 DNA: TGCGCCAGCAGCCATTCCTGGGGGGAAAGAGGCTACACCTTC. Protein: CASSHSWGERGYTF.